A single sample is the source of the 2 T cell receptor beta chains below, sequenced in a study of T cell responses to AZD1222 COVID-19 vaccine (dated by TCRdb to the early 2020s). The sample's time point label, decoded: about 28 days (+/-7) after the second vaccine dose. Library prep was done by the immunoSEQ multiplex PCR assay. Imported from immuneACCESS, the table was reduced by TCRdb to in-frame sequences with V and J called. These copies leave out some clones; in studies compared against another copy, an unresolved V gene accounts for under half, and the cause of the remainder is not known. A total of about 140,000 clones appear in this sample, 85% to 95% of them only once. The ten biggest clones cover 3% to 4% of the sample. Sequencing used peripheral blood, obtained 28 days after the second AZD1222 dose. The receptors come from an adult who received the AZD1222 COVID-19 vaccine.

The CDR3 protein is CASSLGTSSYNEQFF. The CDR3 region has the DNA TGTGCCAGCAGCCTGGGGACTTCCTCCTACAATGAGCAGTTCTTC. This chain links TRBV14 with TRBJ2-1, with D possibly being TRBD2 (6 bases). The CDR3 totals 15 residues. Trimming shortened V by 4 bases and J by 0 bases, and 10 bases separated the two germline ends. Germline V gene sequence: CDR1 SGHDN, CDR2 FVKESK. The whole variable domain, filled in from reference TRBV14 and TRBJ2-1, reads EAGVTQFPSHSVIEKGQTVTLRCDPISGHDNLYWYRRVMGKEIKFLLHFVKESKQDESGMPNNRFLAERTGGTYSTLKVQPAELEDSGVYFCASSLGTSSYNEQFFGPGTRLTVL.

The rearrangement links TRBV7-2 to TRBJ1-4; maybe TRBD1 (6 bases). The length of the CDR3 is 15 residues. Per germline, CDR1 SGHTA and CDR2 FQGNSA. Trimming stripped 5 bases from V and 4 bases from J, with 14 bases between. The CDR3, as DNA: TGTGCCAGCAGCCCTGGACAGTCCAATAATGAAAAACTGTTTTTT. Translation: CASSPGQSNNEKLFF.